This T cell receptor (beta chain) is drawn from a study of CD8+ T cells in alopecia areata. Study-level background: Scoring treated patients' severity relied on the percentage of scalp area affected.

General observations from the study: Normal-skin resident alphabeta T cells also appear among scalp sample sequences. Any link of baseline CD8+ expansion to response, resting on one nonresponder, remains uncertain. There were many expanded lesional clones persisting in scalp and blood during tofacitinib.

The authors extracted RNA and reverse transcribed it into cDNA as the sequencing template. The protocol was immunoSEQ multiplex PCR, while the TCRdb copy is restricted to in-frame clones and leaves out a portion. The sample yields about 140,000 clones, 65% to 90% seen once. Treatment given: oral pan-JAK inhibitor, 5-10 mg twice daily. From germline, CDR1 is SGHAT and CDR2 FQNNGV. CDR3 size: 16 residues. The V and J ends lost 3 bases and 0 bases respectively, with 13 bases between them. Remarks on this clone: Antigen unknown.

This sequence joins TRBV11-2 and TRBJ2-3; the D is unclear. This TCR derives from a human donor with alopecia areata. The sample in question was CD8+ T cells sorted from blood, obtained at week 4, from a patient treated with tofacitinib. The CDR3 reads CASSFWGSPSTDTQYF. Here the CDR3 DNA reads TGTGCCAGCAGCTTCTGGGGTTCGCCTAGCACAGATACGCAGTATTTT.